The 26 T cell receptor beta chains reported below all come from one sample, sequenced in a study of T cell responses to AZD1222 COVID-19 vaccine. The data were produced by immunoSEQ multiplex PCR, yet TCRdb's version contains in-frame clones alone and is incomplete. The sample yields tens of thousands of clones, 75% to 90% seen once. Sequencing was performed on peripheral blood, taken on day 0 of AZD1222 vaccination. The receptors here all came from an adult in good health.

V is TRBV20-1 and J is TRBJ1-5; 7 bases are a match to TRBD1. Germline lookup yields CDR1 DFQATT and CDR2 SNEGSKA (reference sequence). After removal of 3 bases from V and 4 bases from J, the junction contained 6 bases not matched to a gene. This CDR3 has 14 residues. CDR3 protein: CSASPTGLNQPQHF. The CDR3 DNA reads TGCAGTGCTAGTCCGACAGGGCTAAATCAGCCCCAGCATTTT.

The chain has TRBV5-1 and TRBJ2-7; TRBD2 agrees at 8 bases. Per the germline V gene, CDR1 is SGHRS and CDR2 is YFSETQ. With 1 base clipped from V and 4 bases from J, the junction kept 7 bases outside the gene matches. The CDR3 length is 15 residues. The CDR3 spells CASSLLPGLEYEQYF. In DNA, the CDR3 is TGCGCCAGCAGCTTGCTCCCGGGACTAGAATACGAGCAGTACTTC.

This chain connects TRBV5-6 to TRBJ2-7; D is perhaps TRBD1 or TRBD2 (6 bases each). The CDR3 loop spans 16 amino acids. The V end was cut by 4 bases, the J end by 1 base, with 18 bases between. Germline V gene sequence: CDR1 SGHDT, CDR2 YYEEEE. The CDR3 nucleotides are TGTGCCAGCAGCCAGGGGCCGGGAGAAGGGTCCTACGAGCAGTACTTC. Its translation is CASSQGPGEGSYEQYF.

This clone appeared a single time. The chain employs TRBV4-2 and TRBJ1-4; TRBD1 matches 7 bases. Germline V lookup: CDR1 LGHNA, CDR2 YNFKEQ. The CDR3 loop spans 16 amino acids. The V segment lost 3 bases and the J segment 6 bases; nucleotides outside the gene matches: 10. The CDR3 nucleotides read TGTGCCAGCAGCCAGCAATTGGACAGGTCAGATGAAAAACTGTTTTTT. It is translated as CASSQQLDRSDEKLFF.

DNA of the CDR3: TGCGCCAGCAGCTCCTCAGGGGGCAGCTATGGCTACACCTTC. As protein: CASSSSGGSYGYTF. The genes are TRBV5-1 and TRBJ1-2, with 8 bases fitting TRBD1. CDR1 is SGHRS, CDR2 YFSETQ, per germline. CDR3 size: 14 residues. After removal of 3 bases from V and 4 bases from J, the junction contained 5 bases not matched to a gene.

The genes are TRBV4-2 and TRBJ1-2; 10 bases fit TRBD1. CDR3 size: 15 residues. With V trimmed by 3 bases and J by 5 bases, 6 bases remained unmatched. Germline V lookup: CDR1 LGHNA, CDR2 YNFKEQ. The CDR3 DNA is TGTGCCAGCAGCCAGGCCGGGACAGGGGAATATGGCTACACCTTC. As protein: CASSQAGTGEYGYTF.

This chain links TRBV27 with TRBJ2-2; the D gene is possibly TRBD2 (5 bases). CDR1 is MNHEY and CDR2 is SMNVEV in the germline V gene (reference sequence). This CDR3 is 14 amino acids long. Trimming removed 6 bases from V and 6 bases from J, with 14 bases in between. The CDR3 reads CASSWTLVAGELFF. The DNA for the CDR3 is TGTGCCAGCAGCTGGACTCTAGTGGCCGGGGAGCTGTTTTTT.

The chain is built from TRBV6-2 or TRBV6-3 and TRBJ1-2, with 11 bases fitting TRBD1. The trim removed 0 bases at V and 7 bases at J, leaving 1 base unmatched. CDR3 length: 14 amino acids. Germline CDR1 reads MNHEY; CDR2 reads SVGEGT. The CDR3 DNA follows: TGTGCCAGCAGTTACTCGGACAGGGGGCCTGGCTACACCTTC. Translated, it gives CASSYSDRGPGYTF.

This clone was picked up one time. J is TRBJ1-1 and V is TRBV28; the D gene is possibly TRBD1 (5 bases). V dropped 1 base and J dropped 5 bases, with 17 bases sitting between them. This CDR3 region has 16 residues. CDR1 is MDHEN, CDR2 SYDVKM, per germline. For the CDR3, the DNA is TGTGCCAGCAGTTTATTGGGGGAGGGGTCAGGGACTGAAGCTTTCTTT. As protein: CASSLLGEGSGTEAFF.

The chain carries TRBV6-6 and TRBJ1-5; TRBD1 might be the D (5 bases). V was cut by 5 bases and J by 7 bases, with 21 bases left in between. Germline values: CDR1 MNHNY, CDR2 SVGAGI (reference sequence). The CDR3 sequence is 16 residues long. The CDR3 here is CASSPLDRRTRQPQHF. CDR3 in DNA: TGTGCCAGCAGTCCCCTCGACAGACGCACCCGACAGCCCCAGCATTTT.

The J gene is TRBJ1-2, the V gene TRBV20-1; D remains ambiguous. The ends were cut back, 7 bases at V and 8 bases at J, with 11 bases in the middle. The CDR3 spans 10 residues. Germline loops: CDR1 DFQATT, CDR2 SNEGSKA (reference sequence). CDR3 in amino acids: CSVVRMGYTF. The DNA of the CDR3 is TGCAGTGTCGTACGTATGGGCTACACCTTC.

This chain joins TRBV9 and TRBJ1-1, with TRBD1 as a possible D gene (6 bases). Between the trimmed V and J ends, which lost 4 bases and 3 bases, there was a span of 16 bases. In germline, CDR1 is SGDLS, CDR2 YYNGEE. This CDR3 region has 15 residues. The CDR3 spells CASSRGGLGDTEAFF. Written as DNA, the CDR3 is TGTGCCAGCAGCCGGGGGGGCCTGGGCGACACTGAAGCTTTCTTT.

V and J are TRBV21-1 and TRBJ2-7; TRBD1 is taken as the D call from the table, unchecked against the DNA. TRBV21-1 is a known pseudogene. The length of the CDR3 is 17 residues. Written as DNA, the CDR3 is TGTGCCAGCAGCAAAGTGTGTAAGGACAGAAAGACCTACGAGCAGTACTTC. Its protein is CASSKVCKDRKTYEQYF.

The CDR3: CASSYARESYEQYF. The CDR3 region has the DNA TGTGCCAGCAGCTATGCGAGAGAGTCCTACGAGCAGTACTTC. This chain uses TRBV6-5 with TRBJ2-7; unclear D gene. Germline V CDR1 and CDR2: MNHEY, SVGAGI. The CDR3 length is 14 residues. Trimming took 6 bases from V and 1 from J, leaving 13 bases between them.

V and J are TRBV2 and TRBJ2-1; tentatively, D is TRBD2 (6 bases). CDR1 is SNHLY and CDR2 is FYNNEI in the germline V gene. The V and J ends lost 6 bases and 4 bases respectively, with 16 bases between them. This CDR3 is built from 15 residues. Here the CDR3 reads CASSIAVTFYNEQFF. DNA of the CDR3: TGTGCCAGCAGCATAGCGGTGACATTTTACAATGAGCAGTTCTTC.

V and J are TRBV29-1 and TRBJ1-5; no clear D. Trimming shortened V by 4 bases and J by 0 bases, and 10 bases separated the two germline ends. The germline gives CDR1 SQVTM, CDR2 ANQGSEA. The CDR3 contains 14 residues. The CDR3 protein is CSVVTGNSNQPQHF. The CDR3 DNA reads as TGCAGCGTTGTGACGGGGAATAGCAATCAGCCCCAGCATTTT.

The CDR3 region is CASSLSTTLADQETQYF. CDR3 sequence (DNA): TGTGCCAGCAGCTTATCAACAACTCTAGCGGACCAAGAGACCCAGTACTTC. The V gene is TRBV7-6, the J gene TRBJ2-5; 7 bases agree with TRBD2. Germline values: CDR1 SGHVS, CDR2 FNYEAQ. With V trimmed by 2 bases and J by 0 bases, 9 bases remained unmatched. The CDR3 runs to 17 residues.

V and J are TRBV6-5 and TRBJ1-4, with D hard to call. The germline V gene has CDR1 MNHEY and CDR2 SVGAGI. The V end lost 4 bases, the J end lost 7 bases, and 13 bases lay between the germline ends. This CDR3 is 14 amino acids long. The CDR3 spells CASSWIKGAEKLFF. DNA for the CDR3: TGTGCCAGCAGTTGGATTAAGGGAGCTGAAAAACTGTTTTTT.

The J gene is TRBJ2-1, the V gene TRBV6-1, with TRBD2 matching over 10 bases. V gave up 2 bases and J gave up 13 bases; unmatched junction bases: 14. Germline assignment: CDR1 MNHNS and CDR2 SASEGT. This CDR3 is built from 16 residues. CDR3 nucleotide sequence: TGTGCCAGCAGTGAACCAGCGGGAGGGCGCGGGGTGTTTCAGTTCTTC. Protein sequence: CASSEPAGGRGVFQFF.

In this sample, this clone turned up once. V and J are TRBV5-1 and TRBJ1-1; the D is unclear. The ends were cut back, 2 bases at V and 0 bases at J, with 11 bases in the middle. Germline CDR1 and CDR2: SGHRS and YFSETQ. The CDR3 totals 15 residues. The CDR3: CASSLMTGVNTEAFF. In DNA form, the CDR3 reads TGCGCCAGCAGCTTAATGACTGGGGTGAACACTGAAGCTTTCTTT.

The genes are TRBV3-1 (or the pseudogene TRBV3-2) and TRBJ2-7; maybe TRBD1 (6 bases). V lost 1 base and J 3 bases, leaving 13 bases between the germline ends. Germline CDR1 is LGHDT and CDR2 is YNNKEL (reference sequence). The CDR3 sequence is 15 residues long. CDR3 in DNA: TGTGCCAGCAGCCAAGGTGTCCAGGGGTTCTACGAGCAGTACTTC. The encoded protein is CASSQGVQGFYEQYF.

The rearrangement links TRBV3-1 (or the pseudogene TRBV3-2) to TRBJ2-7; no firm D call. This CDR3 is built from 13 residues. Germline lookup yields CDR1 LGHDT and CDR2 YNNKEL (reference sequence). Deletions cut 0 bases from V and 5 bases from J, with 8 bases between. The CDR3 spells CASSQDLRHEQYF. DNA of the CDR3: TGTGCCAGCAGCCAAGATCTCCGGCACGAGCAGTACTTC.

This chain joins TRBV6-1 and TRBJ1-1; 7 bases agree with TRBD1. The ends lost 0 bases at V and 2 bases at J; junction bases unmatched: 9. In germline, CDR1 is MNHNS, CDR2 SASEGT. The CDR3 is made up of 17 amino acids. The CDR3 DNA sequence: TGTGCCAGCAGTGAAGCGGGAAGGAGGGGGCTCAACACTGAAGCTTTCTTT. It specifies CASSEAGRRGLNTEAFF.

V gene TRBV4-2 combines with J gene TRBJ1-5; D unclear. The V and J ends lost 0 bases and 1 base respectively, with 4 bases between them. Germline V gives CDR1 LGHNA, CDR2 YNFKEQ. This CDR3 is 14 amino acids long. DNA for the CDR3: TGTGCCAGCAGCCAAGAGTTAAGCAATCAGCCCCAGCATTTT. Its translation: CASSQELSNQPQHF.

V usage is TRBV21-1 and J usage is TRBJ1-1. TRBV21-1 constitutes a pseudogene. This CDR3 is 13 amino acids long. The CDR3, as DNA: TGTGCCAGCAGCAAGAGGGAAGCCACTGAAGCTTTCTTT. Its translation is CASSKREATEAFF.

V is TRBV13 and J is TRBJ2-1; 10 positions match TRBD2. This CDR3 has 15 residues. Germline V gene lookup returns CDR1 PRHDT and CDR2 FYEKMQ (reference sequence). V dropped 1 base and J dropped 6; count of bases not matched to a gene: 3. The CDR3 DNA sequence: TGTGCCAGCAGCTTAGATCCTAGCGGGAGCAATGAGCAGTTCTTC. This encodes CASSLDPSGSNEQFF. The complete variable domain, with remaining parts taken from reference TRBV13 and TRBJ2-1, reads AAGVIQSPRHLIKEKRETATLKCYPIPRHDTVYWYQQGPGQDPQFLISFYEKMQSDKGSIPDRFSAQQFSDYHSELNMSSLELGDSALYFCASSLDPSGSNEQFFGPGTRLTVL.